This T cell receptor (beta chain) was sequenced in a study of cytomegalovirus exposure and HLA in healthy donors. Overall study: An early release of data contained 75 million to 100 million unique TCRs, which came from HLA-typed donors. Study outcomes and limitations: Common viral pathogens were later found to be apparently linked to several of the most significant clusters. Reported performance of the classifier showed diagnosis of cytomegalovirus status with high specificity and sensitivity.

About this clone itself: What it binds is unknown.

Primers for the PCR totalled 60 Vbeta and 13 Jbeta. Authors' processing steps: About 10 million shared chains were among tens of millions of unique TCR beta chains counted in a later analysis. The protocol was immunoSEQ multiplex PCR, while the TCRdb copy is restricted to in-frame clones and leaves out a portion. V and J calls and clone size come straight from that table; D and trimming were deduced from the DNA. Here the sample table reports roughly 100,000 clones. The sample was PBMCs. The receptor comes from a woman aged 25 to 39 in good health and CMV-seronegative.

In DNA, the CDR3 is TGTGCCAGCAGTCCACCCAGCAGGAACGAGCAGTACTTC. It specifies CASSPPSRNEQYF. The chain couples TRBV7-6 to TRBJ2-7; no definite D call. Germline V gene data show CDR1 as SGHVS and CDR2 as FNYEAQ. Deletions cut 6 bases from V and 5 bases from J, with 14 bases between. This CDR3 region has 13 residues.